What follows describes a single TCR beta chain. The same CDR3 is also encoded by other DNA sequences in this sample. This entry is derived from a study of shared clonotypes between healthy human individuals. Per the original methods: Sequence data from immunoSEQ were junction-only and lacked quality scores; consequently, filtering differed. Data came from immunoSEQ multiplex PCR; TCRdb stores just in-frame clones and leaves some out. Clone size and V and J calls were adopted from that table, with D and trimming inferred from the DNA. The sample includes under 850,000 clones, 90% to 95% of them seen just once. The CDR3 has 11 amino acids. CDR1 is SGHAT, CDR2 FQNNGV, per germline. The V gene lost 5 bases and the J gene lost 5 bases, with 4 bases spanning the gap. Naive-designated CD8 cells lacked CD45RO, were positively enriched for CCR7, and omitted terminally differentiated effector memory CD45RA+ cells.

The specimen sequenced was naive CD8+ T cells sorted from blood. The chain combines TRBV11-2 with TRBJ2-1; D is undetermined. This TCR derives from a young man in good health. CDR3 region: CASSLDNEQFF. The CDR3 DNA sequence: TGTGCCAGCAGCCTGGACAATGAGCAGTTCTTC.